The 25 T cell receptor beta chains below come from one sample, sequenced in a study of identical twins. TCRdb reanalysed the 5' RACE reads using MiXCR and keeps one entry per CDR3 protein. The table includes approximately 530,000 distinct CDR3 sequences, around 22% detected once. The sample was also linked to a second study, of yellow fever vaccine responses in identical twins.

The specimen was CD4+ T cells sorted from blood. The source of these receptors is a woman aged 18 to 35 in good health.

J is TRBJ2-3 and V is TRBV7-2, with D tentatively TRBD2 (6 bases). V was trimmed by 5 bases and J by 4 bases, leaving 13 bases between them. CDR3 length equals 14 residues. CDR1 is SGHTA, CDR2 FQGNSA, per germline. The CDR3 region is CASSPFGEADTQYF. The CDR3 DNA reads TGTGCCAGCAGCCCCTTTGGGGAGGCAGATACGCAGTATTTT.

This clonotype has only a few counts. The rearrangement links TRBV7-3 to TRBJ2-2; no clear D. The CDR3 totals 15 residues. From germline, CDR1 is SGHTA and CDR2 FQGTGA. V was trimmed by 6 bases and J by 2 bases, leaving 13 bases between them. The chain's CDR3 is CASRGGIENTGELFF. The DNA of the CDR3 is TGTGCCAGCAGAGGTGGGATAGAAAACACCGGGGAGCTGTTTTTT.

V usage is TRBV7-2 and J usage is TRBJ2-5; D uncertain. In germline, CDR1 is SGHTA, CDR2 FQGNSA. V was shortened by 0 bases and J by 1 base, with 15 bases between the two germline ends. The CDR3 is 17 amino acids. CDR3 bases: TGTGCCAGCAGCTTAGCGTCATGGCAGCCGGGCCAAGAGACCCAGTACTTC. This sequence encodes CASSLASWQPGQETQYF. Full variable domain (rest looked up from reference TRBV7-2 and TRBJ2-5): GAGVSQSPSNKVTEKGKDVELRCDPISGHTALYWYRQSLGQGLEFLIYFQGNSAPDKSGLPSDRFSAERTGGSVSTLTIQRTQQEDSAVYLCASSLASWQPGQETQYFGPGTRLLVL.

The sample holds a few counts of this clonotype. V and J are TRBV28 and TRBJ2-7; a possible D gene is TRBD2 (6 bases). This CDR3 is 14 amino acids long. CDR1 MDHEN and CDR2 SYDVKM come from the germline V gene. V was clipped by 7 bases and J by 6 bases, with 19 bases between them. CDR3 amino acids: CASNPGRLGGEQYV. CDR3 nucleotide sequence: TGTGCCAGCAACCCCGGACGCTTGGGAGGCGAGCAGTACGTC.

The J gene is TRBJ2-7, the V gene TRBV3-1; unclear D gene. Trimming shortened V by 1 base and J by 3 bases, and 10 bases separated the two germline ends. CDR3 length equals 14 residues. Germline CDR1 is LGHDT and CDR2 is YNNKEL (reference sequence). The DNA for the CDR3 is TGTGCCAGCAGCCAAGGGCAGGTACTCTACGAGCAGTACTTC. Amino acid sequence: CASSQGQVLYEQYF.

This clonotype was counted between two and nine times. This chain uses TRBV7-6 with TRBJ2-1; the match to TRBD2 covers 13 bases. Unmatched junction bases numbered 1, after V lost 0 bases and J lost 2 bases. Germline CDR1 is SGHVS and CDR2 is FNYEAQ. CDR3 length: 17 amino acids. CDR3 nucleotide sequence: TGTGCCAGCAGCTTAGCAGGGACTAGCGGGGCCTACAATGAGCAGTTCTTC. As protein: CASSLAGTSGAYNEQFF.

This clonotype was seen a handful of times. V gene TRBV12-3 or TRBV12-4 combines with J gene TRBJ2-7, with D tentatively TRBD2 (5 bases). CDR3 length: 14 amino acids. V was shortened by 2 bases and J by 4 bases, with 12 bases between the two germline ends. This CDR3 reads CASSLLADWYEQYF. CDR3 DNA sequence: TGTGCCAGCAGTTTACTAGCAGACTGGTACGAGCAGTACTTC.

In this sample, this clonotype turned up a few times. The chain uses TRBV29-1 and TRBJ2-7, with 7 positions matching TRBD1. V was clipped by 4 bases and J by 7 bases; unmatched bases: 10. CDR3 length equals 13 residues. Germline assignment: CDR1 SQVTM and CDR2 ANQGSEA. The DNA for the CDR3 is TGCAGCGTTGGACCGACAGGGTTTGGGGAGCAGTACTTC. This gives the protein CSVGPTGFGEQYF.

This clonotype was counted only a few times. The V call is TRBV5-1, the J call TRBJ2-4; no reliable D call. This CDR3 has 16 residues. Germline V lookup: CDR1 SGHRS, CDR2 YFSETQ. The germline V and J ends were trimmed by 4 bases and 2 bases, with 16 bases remaining between them. CDR3 region: CASSPRVDRTKNIQYF. DNA for the CDR3: TGCGCCAGCAGCCCCCGAGTTGACCGGACCAAAAACATTCAGTACTTC.

The V gene is TRBV7-9, the J gene TRBJ2-5; D not resolved. Germline lookup yields CDR1 SEHNR and CDR2 FQNEAQ (reference sequence). The CDR3 consists of 14 residues. With 3 bases removed from V and 1 base from J, the gap between germline ends came to 9 bases. CDR3 sequence: CASSFPPGQETQYF. As DNA, the CDR3 is TGTGCCAGCAGCTTCCCTCCGGGCCAAGAGACCCAGTACTTC.

V gene TRBV3-1 combines with J gene TRBJ1-1; D remains ambiguous. This CDR3 region has 12 residues. The V end was cut by 4 bases, the J end by 5 bases, with 8 bases between. CDR1 is LGHDT and CDR2 is YNNKEL in the germline V gene (reference sequence). CDR3 sequence reads: CASSPSGTEAFF. The CDR3 bases are TGTGCCAGCAGCCCATCTGGGACTGAAGCTTTCTTT.

This clonotype appeared a few times. The J gene is TRBJ2-5, the V gene TRBV5-1; D remains unclear. Trimming took off 0 bases at V and 4 bases at J, with 10 bases between the two ends. CDR1 is SGHRS and CDR2 is YFSETQ in the germline V gene. This CDR3 comprises 14 residues. The CDR3 loop reads CASSLVGWRETQYF. CDR3 coding DNA: TGCGCCAGCAGCTTGGTCGGCTGGCGAGAGACCCAGTACTTC.

This chain connects TRBV18 to TRBJ2-3; D unresolved. Germline CDR1 is KGHSH and CDR2 is LQKENI. V was pared by 3 bases and J by 3 bases, with 10 bases between. This CDR3 is built from 14 residues. The CDR3 coding sequence is TGTGCCAGCTCACCTAACCGCGAGACAGATACGCAGTATTTT. It translates to CASSPNRETDTQYF.

V gene TRBV12-3 or TRBV12-4 combines with J gene TRBJ1-1; D gene unclear. The CDR3 consists of 17 residues. V was trimmed by 2 bases and J by 3 bases, leaving 19 bases between them. CDR3 sequence reads: CASSLNSLRVGHTEAFF. DNA of the CDR3: TGTGCCAGCAGTTTAAATTCCTTGCGGGTGGGCCACACTGAAGCTTTCTTT.

This clonotype showed up just a few times. V usage is TRBV2 and J usage is TRBJ2-6; D call uncertain. This CDR3 has 16 amino acids. Trimming stripped 0 bases from V and 2 bases from J, with 8 bases between. CDR1 is SNHLY, CDR2 FYNNEI, per germline. The CDR3 loop reads CASSEAGTAGANVLTF. The CDR3 coding sequence is TGTGCCAGCAGTGAAGCGGGAACAGCTGGGGCCAACGTCCTGACTTTC.

V is TRBV12-3 or TRBV12-4 and J is TRBJ1-1; D remains ambiguous. The CDR3 extends over 13 amino acids. V was pared by 7 bases and J by 10 bases, with 19 bases between. The CDR3 nucleotides read TGTGCCAGCATCACTGTTTCGGGCCGCGGAGCTTTCTTT. Amino acid sequence: CASITVSGRGAFF.

This clonotype was counted between two and nine times. V gene TRBV7-8 combines with J gene TRBJ2-1; TRBD2 matches 10 bases. The V gene's germline CDR1 is SGHVS and CDR2 FQNEAQ. CDR3 length: 19 amino acids. V dropped 3 bases and J dropped 0; count of bases not matched to a gene: 11. This CDR3 is CASSFRPSGGLSSYNEQFF. In nucleotides, the CDR3 is TGTGCCAGCAGCTTTCGGCCTAGCGGGGGCCTGAGCTCCTACAATGAGCAGTTCTTC.

This clonotype was picked up a small number of times. CDR3 bases: TGCGCCAGCAGCTTCAGCACGGGACAGGGTAACACCGGGGAGCTGTTTTTT. It is translated as CASSFSTGQGNTGELFF. The chain links TRBV5-1 to TRBJ2-2, with 9 nucleotides matching TRBD1. The ends lost 2 bases at V and 2 bases at J; junction bases unmatched: 7. Germline loops: CDR1 SGHRS, CDR2 YFSETQ. The CDR3 spans 17 residues.

This clonotype was picked up one time. The chain is built from TRBV18 and TRBJ1-2; TRBD1 aligns across 8 bases. Germline assignment: CDR1 KGHSH and CDR2 LQKENI. CDR3 length: 14 amino acids. Trimming took 2 bases from V and 3 from J; bases not matched to a gene: 2. CDR3 nucleotides: TGTGCCAGCTCACCAGTACAGGGGGACTATGGCTACACCTTC. It encodes CASSPVQGDYGYTF.

The chain recombines TRBV10-3 with TRBJ2-1; 7 nucleotides match TRBD1. Germline CDR1 reads ENHRY; CDR2 reads SYGVKD. The CDR3 has 13 residues. V dropped 6 bases and J dropped 8; count of bases not matched to a gene: 7. CDR3 in DNA: TGTGCCATCAGAGCCGGGACAGAGGATGAGCAGTTCTTC. Translated: CAIRAGTEDEQFF.

V gene TRBV5-1 combines with J gene TRBJ2-3, with 8 nucleotides matching TRBD2. V shed 2 bases, J shed 13 bases, and the junction held 12 bases outside the gene matches. The CDR3 runs to 14 residues. Germline V gene sequence: CDR1 SGHRS, CDR2 YFSETQ. Written as DNA, the CDR3 is TGCGCCAGCAGCTTTACCCGGACGGGAGGGATAGAGTATTTT. It yields the protein CASSFTRTGGIEYF. The full variable domain, completed using reference TRBV5-1 and TRBJ2-3, is KAGVTQTPRYLIKTRGQQVTLSCSPISGHRSVSWYQQTPGQGLQFLFEYFSETQRNKGNFPGRFSGRQFSNSRSEMNVSTLELGDSALYLCASSFTRTGGIEYFGPGTRLTVL.

The gene calls are TRBV20-1 and TRBJ2-3; TRBD1 or TRBD2 may be the D gene (6 bases each). This CDR3 is built from 15 residues. In germline, CDR1 is DFQATT, CDR2 SNEGSKA (reference sequence). V was clipped by 1 base and J by 0 bases, with 11 bases between them. CDR3 bases: TGCAGTGCTAGAGGGAGGGGGGTCAGCACAGATACGCAGTATTTT. Its translation: CSARGRGVSTDTQYF.

This clonotype was recorded a few times. CDR3 coding DNA: TGTGCCAGCCATACGAGCGGGAGGGTCTACAATGAGCAGTTCTTC. It specifies CASHTSGRVYNEQFF. V gene TRBV12-3 or TRBV12-4 combines with J gene TRBJ2-1; 10 positions match TRBD2. V lost 8 bases, J lost 3 bases, and 7 bases stayed unmatched. This CDR3 has 15 amino acids.

This clonotype came up a few times. The chain is built from TRBV5-5 and TRBJ2-3; no clear D gene. CDR3 length: 16 amino acids. The germline V gene encodes CDR1 SGHKS and CDR2 YYEKEE (reference sequence). Deletions cut 3 bases from V and 2 bases from J, with 16 bases between. The CDR3 reads CASSSQISVVTDTQYF. In nucleotides, the CDR3 is TGTGCCAGCAGCTCGCAAATCTCGGTCGTCACAGATACGCAGTATTTT.

This clonotype came up a few times. This chain joins TRBV4-1 and TRBJ2-3, with D maybe TRBD2 (6 bases). Germline-derived CDR1 and CDR2 are MGHRA and YSYEKL. The CDR3 has 16 amino acids. V dropped 1 base and J dropped 0 bases, with 11 bases sitting between them. CDR3 sequence (DNA): TGCGCCAGCAGCCAAGGCTCACTAGCAAGCACAGATACGCAGTATTTT. It encodes CASSQGSLASTDTQYF.